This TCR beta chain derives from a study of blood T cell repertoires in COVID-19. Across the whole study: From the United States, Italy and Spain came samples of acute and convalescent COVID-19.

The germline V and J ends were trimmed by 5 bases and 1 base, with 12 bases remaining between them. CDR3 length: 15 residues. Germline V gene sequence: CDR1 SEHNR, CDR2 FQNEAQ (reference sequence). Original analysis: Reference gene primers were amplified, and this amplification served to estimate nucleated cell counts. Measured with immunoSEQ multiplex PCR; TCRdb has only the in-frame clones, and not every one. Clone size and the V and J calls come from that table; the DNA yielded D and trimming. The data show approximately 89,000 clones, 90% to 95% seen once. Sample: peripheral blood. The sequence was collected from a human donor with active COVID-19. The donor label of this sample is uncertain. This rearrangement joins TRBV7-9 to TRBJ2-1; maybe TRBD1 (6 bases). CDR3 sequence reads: CASSRTTGSYNEQFF. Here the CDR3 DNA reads TGTGCCAGCAGCCGAACGACAGGTTCCTACAATGAGCAGTTCTTC.